The TCR beta chain described here comes from a study of blood T cells in healthy people across ages. Study observations and caveats: Investigators treated diversity estimates from one million T cells as underestimates.

As concerns this clonotype: What it binds is unknown.

A second PCR, run for about 7 to 11 cycles, used a sample-barcoded 5' primer plus a J-beta primer mix. A template-switch adaptor that had 12 random nucleotides put a tag on each cDNA molecule. Using its own MiXCR run on the 5' RACE reads, TCRdb lists one record per CDR3 protein. Among about 290,000 distinct CDR3 sequences listed, 25% to 30% were seen once. The CDR3 has 17 amino acids. The V end lost 1 base, the J end lost 4 bases, and 17 bases lay between the germline ends. The sequence was obtained from a woman aged 70-85 years in good health. This rearrangement joins TRBV12-3 or TRBV12-4 to TRBJ2-1; the D gene is possibly TRBD2 (6 bases). Sequenced sample: blood. Written as DNA, the CDR3 is TGTGCCAGCAGTTTAGACGGGAGTCCCGACCTGTACAATGAGCAGTTCTTC. It specifies CASSLDGSPDLYNEQFF.